Listed here is a single T cell receptor beta chain. The sample belongs to a study of blood T cell repertoires in COVID-19. Study information: The United States, Italy and Spain provided the acute and convalescent COVID-19 samples. T cells, B-cell-depleted T cells, or PBMCs provided the cDNA or gDNA that served as material.

Using immunoSEQ multiplex PCR, the repertoire was profiled, and TCRdb retains in-frame clones only, with some absent. In the table there are 310,000 or so clones, around 90% of which are singletons. Study members were between 18 and 89 years old and lived in 24 US regions. Cohorts were based on clinical histories the participants reported. Between the trimmed V and J ends, which lost 5 bases and 5 bases, there was a span of 17 bases. From germline, CDR1 is MNHEY and CDR2 SVGAGI. The CDR3 length is 15 residues. This chain connects TRBV6-5 to TRBJ2-3; a weak D match, TRBD1 (6 bases). The sample taken for sequencing was PBMCs or T cells enriched from blood (not recorded which). The sequence derives from a woman under 30 with acute COVID-19. The CDR3: CASSPSPWDIDTQYF. The CDR3 DNA sequence: TGTGCCAGCAGTCCCAGCCCGTGGGACATAGATACGCAGTATTTT.